The 21 T cell receptor beta chains in this list originate from one sample, sequenced in a study of T cell responses to AZD1222 COVID-19 vaccine. Assay used: immunoSEQ multiplex PCR; TCRdb lists only in-frame clones, some missing. The sample carries about 160,000 clones, roughly 88% recorded once. The specimen comprised peripheral blood, sampled 28 days after the second AZD1222 dose. All receptors come from an adult who received the AZD1222 COVID-19 vaccine.

The chain couples TRBV7-9 to TRBJ1-3; 9 bases are shared with TRBD1. This CDR3 is built from 16 residues. Trimming removed 5 bases from V and 4 bases from J; junction bases left unmatched: 9. Germline assignment: CDR1 SEHNR and CDR2 FQNEAQ (reference sequence). CDR3: CASSPLRDRVGNTIYF. In DNA form, the CDR3 reads TGTGCCAGCAGCCCACTGAGGGACAGGGTAGGAAACACCATATATTTT.

The chain is built from TRBV7-2 and TRBJ2-3; 14 bases fit TRBD2. Germline V gene sequence: CDR1 SGHTA, CDR2 FQGNSA. This CDR3 is 16 amino acids long. V was clipped by 7 bases and J by 4 bases; unmatched bases: 7. CDR3 DNA: TGTGCCAGCACGAGGACTAGCGGGGGGCCTTCAGATACGCAGTATTTT. Translating gives CASTRTSGGPSDTQYF. The full variable domain, in which reference TRBV7-2 and TRBJ2-3 provide the parts outside the CDR3, is GAGVSQSPSNKVTEKGKDVELRCDPISGHTALYWYRQSLGQGLEFLIYFQGNSAPDKSGLPSDRFSAERTGGSVSTLTIQRTQQEDSAVYLCASTRTSGGPSDTQYFGPGTRLTVL.

V and J are TRBV18 and TRBJ2-1; perhaps TRBD2 as D (5 bases). The CDR3 contains 15 residues. Trimming took off 5 bases at V and 8 bases at J, with 19 bases between the two ends. Germline lookup yields CDR1 KGHSH and CDR2 LQKENI. The CDR3 DNA is TGTGCCAGCTCAGACCCGAGCGGACCAAGGGATGAGCAGTTCTTC. This gives the protein CASSDPSGPRDEQFF.

This chain links TRBV5-1 with TRBJ2-7, with 10 nucleotides matching TRBD2. This CDR3 is 13 amino acids long. V was clipped by 0 bases and J by 7 bases; unmatched bases: 1. Germline V gene sequence: CDR1 SGHRS, CDR2 YFSETQ. For the CDR3, the DNA is TGCGCCAGCAGCTTGGTAGCGGGGGGAGAGCAGTACTTC. It yields the protein CASSLVAGGEQYF. Drawing the rest from reference TRBV5-1 and TRBJ2-7, the complete variable domain is KAGVTQTPRYLIKTRGQQVTLSCSPISGHRSVSWYQQTPGQGLQFLFEYFSETQRNKGNFPGRFSGRQFSNSRSEMNVSTLELGDSALYLCASSLVAGGEQYFGPGTRLTVT.

The chain couples TRBV3-1 (or the pseudogene TRBV3-2) to TRBJ2-2, with 8 nucleotides matching TRBD2. The trim removed 6 bases at V and 7 bases at J, leaving 10 bases unmatched. This CDR3 is 15 amino acids long. Germline V CDR1 and CDR2: LGHDT, YNNKEL (reference sequence). In DNA form, the CDR3 reads TGTGCCAGCAGGGGACTAGTAGGTCTTGGCGGGGAGCTGTTTTTT. Translating gives CASRGLVGLGGELFF.

As DNA, the CDR3 is TGTGCCAGCAGTTATGGTTCGGCAGGTCGAGGCTACACCTTC. Encoded protein: CASSYGSAGRGYTF. The chain links TRBV6-2 or TRBV6-3 to TRBJ1-2; D is uncertain. The germline V and J ends were trimmed by 3 bases and 8 bases, with 16 bases remaining between them. This CDR3 has 14 residues. The V gene's germline CDR1 is MNHEY and CDR2 SVGEGT.

V gene TRBV19 combines with J gene TRBJ1-3; D call uncertain. Trimming shortened V by 3 bases and J by 0 bases, and 12 bases separated the two germline ends. Per the germline V gene, CDR1 is LNHDA and CDR2 is SQIVND (reference sequence). The CDR3 is made up of 16 amino acids. DNA for the CDR3: TGTGCCAGTAGTATCGCGGCGGTTTTCTCTGGAAACACCATATATTTT. Its protein product is CASSIAAVFSGNTIYF.

This clone was found once. This chain uses TRBV24-1 with TRBJ2-3; no firm D call. Germline assignment: CDR1 KGHDR and CDR2 SFDVKD. This CDR3 contains 12 residues. V lost 4 bases to trimming and J lost 3 bases, with 4 bases between them. The CDR3 spells CATSDKTDTQYF. The CDR3 DNA follows: TGTGCCACCAGTGACAAAACAGATACGCAGTATTTT.

The rearrangement uses TRBV6-1 and TRBJ1-2, with 9 bases lining up with TRBD1. Trimming removed 1 base from V and 8 bases from J; junction bases left unmatched: 8. The CDR3 is made up of 15 amino acids. Germline V CDR1 and CDR2: MNHNS, SASEGT. CDR3 sequence (DNA): TGTGCCAGCAGTGAAGGGGGGACAGGGTTGGGCGGCTACACCTTC. Amino acid sequence: CASSEGGTGLGGYTF.

The gene calls are TRBV7-6 and TRBJ1-5, with D maybe TRBD1 (5 bases). V dropped 0 bases and J dropped 7 bases, with 13 bases sitting between them. The germline V gene encodes CDR1 SGHVS and CDR2 FNYEAQ. The CDR3 extends over 15 amino acids. The CDR3 coding sequence is TGTGCCAGCAGCTTAGCGCATGGGAGGGGACAGCCCCAGCATTTT. Translating it yields CASSLAHGRGQPQHF.

The V call is TRBV27, the J call TRBJ2-1; D is uncertain. The V and J ends lost 4 bases and 5 bases respectively, with 12 bases between them. This CDR3 is 14 amino acids long. Germline assignment: CDR1 MNHEY and CDR2 SMNVEV (reference sequence). The CDR3, as DNA: TGTGCCAGCAGTTCGGGCGTGAGCCACAATGAGCAGTTCTTC. Its protein is CASSSGVSHNEQFF.

CDR3 sequence: CASSTYVNTEAFF. DNA for the CDR3: TGTGCCAGTAGTACCTACGTGAACACTGAAGCTTTCTTT. This rearrangement joins TRBV19 to TRBJ1-1; the D is unclear. Germline CDR1 reads LNHDA; CDR2 reads SQIVND (reference sequence). The CDR3 spans 13 residues. V was trimmed by 4 bases and J by 0 bases, leaving 6 bases between them. Variable domain in full (rest from reference TRBV19 and TRBJ1-1): DGGITQSPKYLFRKEGQNVTLSCEQNLNHDAMYWYRQDPGQGLRLIYYSQIVNDFQKGDIAEGYSVSREKKESFPLTVTSAQKNPTAFYLCASSTYVNTEAFFGQGTRLTVV.

This chain joins TRBV12-3 or TRBV12-4 and TRBJ2-5; D is perhaps TRBD1 or TRBD2 (5 bases each). This CDR3 is built from 12 residues. Trimming pared 4 bases from V and 12 bases from J, leaving 15 bases between. The CDR3 DNA follows: TGTGCCAGCAGTTGGAGCCGGGACCAGGAGTACTTC. Its translation: CASSWSRDQEYF.

This sequence joins TRBV19 and TRBJ2-5; 8 bases agree with TRBD1. Per the germline V gene, CDR1 is LNHDA and CDR2 is SQIVND (reference sequence). V shed 4 bases and J 3 bases; nucleotides not matched to a gene: 7. The CDR3 totals 15 residues. The CDR3 sequence: CASSTRQGLEETQYF. CDR3 nucleotide sequence: TGTGCCAGTAGTACCCGACAGGGGTTGGAAGAGACCCAGTACTTC.

V gene TRBV3-1 (or the pseudogene TRBV3-2) combines with J gene TRBJ1-1, with a possible D match to TRBD1 (6 bases). Looked up from germline, CDR1 is LGHDT and CDR2 is YNNKEL (reference sequence). Trimming removed 0 bases at V and 4 bases at J, with 15 bases between. The CDR3 has 16 amino acids. The CDR3 DNA follows: TGTGCCAGCAGCCAAGATCCGACAGGAAGGTTCACTGAAGCTTTCTTT. Its protein product is CASSQDPTGRFTEAFF.

The gene calls are TRBV12-3 or TRBV12-4 and TRBJ1-6, with D unresolved. The length of the CDR3 is 13 residues. Deletions cut 6 bases from V and 9 bases from J, with 12 bases between. The CDR3 DNA follows: TGTGCCAGCAGGGGGAATAGTCGTTCACCCCTCCACTTT. This gives the protein CASRGNSRSPLHF.

The genes are TRBV7-8 and TRBJ1-3; possibly TRBD1 for D (5 bases). The CDR3 sequence is 17 residues long. Trimming removed 1 base from V and 0 bases from J, with 13 bases in between. Per the germline V gene, CDR1 is SGHVS and CDR2 is FQNEAQ. CDR3 in amino acids: CASSLEMVRASGNTIYF. CDR3 bases: TGTGCCAGCAGCTTAGAGATGGTCAGGGCCTCTGGAAACACCATATATTTT.

This chain uses TRBV6-2 or TRBV6-3 with TRBJ1-1; D unresolved. This CDR3 contains 18 residues. CDR1 is MNHEY and CDR2 is SVGEGT in the germline V gene. V lost 0 bases and J 0 bases, leaving 17 bases between the germline ends. Here the CDR3 reads CASSYSDYGRIMNTEAFF. The CDR3 DNA reads TGTGCCAGCAGTTACTCGGACTATGGACGTATCATGAACACTGAAGCTTTCTTT.

V and J are TRBV27 and TRBJ1-3; D perhaps matches TRBD1 (5 bases). Germline-derived CDR1 and CDR2 are MNHEY and SMNVEV (reference sequence). Trimming stripped 9 bases from V and 5 bases from J, with 14 bases between. The CDR3 is 13 residues long. For the CDR3, the DNA is TGTGCCAGTCGGGGGGAGGGGAGAAACACCATATATTTT. Protein: CASRGEGRNTIYF.

The V and J genes are TRBV7-2 and TRBJ2-7; TRBD1 matches 11 bases. CDR3 length equals 14 residues. The germline CDR1 and CDR2 sequences are SGHTA and FQGNSA. V dropped 5 bases and J dropped 4; count of bases not matched to a gene: 4. The CDR3 nucleotides read TGTGCCAGCAGCCCCGGACAGGGGGCTTACGAGCAGTACTTC. Amino acids: CASSPGQGAYEQYF.

This CDR3 reads CAWSPGLAGETQYF. The DNA of the CDR3 is TGTGCCTGGAGCCCAGGACTAGCGGGAGAGACCCAGTACTTC. The chain employs TRBV30 and TRBJ2-5; the match to TRBD2 covers 11 bases. V shed 3 bases and J 4 bases; nucleotides not matched to a gene: 4. This CDR3 comprises 14 residues. Germline V lookup: CDR1 GTSNPN, CDR2 SVGIG (reference sequence).